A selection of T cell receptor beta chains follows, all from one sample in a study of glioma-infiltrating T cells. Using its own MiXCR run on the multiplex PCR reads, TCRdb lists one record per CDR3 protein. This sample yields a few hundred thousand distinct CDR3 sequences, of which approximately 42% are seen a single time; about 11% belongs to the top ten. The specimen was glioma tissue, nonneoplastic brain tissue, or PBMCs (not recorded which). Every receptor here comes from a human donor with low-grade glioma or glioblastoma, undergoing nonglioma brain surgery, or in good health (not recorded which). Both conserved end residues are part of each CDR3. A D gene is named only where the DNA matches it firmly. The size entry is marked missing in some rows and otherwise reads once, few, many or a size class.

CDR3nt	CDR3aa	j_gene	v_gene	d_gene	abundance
TGCAGTGCTAGAGATATTGGGACAGGGGATGGCTACACCTTC	CSARDIGTGDGYTF	TRBJ1-2	TRBV20-1	TRBD1	many
TGCGCCAGCAGCCTTCAGGGTCTCGGGGTTTACGAGCAGTACTTC	CASSLQGLGVYEQYF	TRBJ2-7	TRBV5-1	.	.
TGTGCCAGCAGTTCTTTGTCTGGGGCCAACGTCCTGACTTTC	CASSSLSGANVLTF	TRBJ2-6	TRBV27	.	many
TGCAGTGCGACAAGACTAGCGGGTGAGGACAATGAGCAGTTCTTC	CSATRLAGEDNEQFF	TRBJ2-1	TRBV20-1	TRBD2	few
TGTGCCAACAGTTTTAGTAACACTGAAGCTTTCTTT	CANSFSNTEAFF	TRBJ1-1	TRBV28	.	.
TGTGCCAGCAGCTTAGCGGGGACCCCGAGCTCCTACAATGAGCAGTTCTTC	CASSLAGTPSSYNEQFF	TRBJ2-1	TRBV7-9	.	.
TGCAGTGCTAGAGATGTAGCTAGCGGGAGGGGTGGGAACGAGCAGTACTTC	CSARDVASGRGGNEQYF	TRBJ2-7	TRBV20-1	TRBD2	.
TGTGCCAGCAGTTACTGGGGACAGGGCGAGACCGAGCAGTTCTTC	CASSYWGQGETEQFF	TRBJ2-1	TRBV6-5	TRBD1	.
TGCAGTGCTTCCCCCGGACTTAACTATGGCTACACCTTC	CSASPGLNYGYTF	TRBJ1-2	TRBV20-1	.	many
TGCGCCAGCAGCCAAGAGAAGAGGGCGGGGAGAGAGCAGTTCTTC	CASSQEKRAGREQFF	TRBJ2-1	TRBV4-1	.	.
TGTGCCAGCAGCTTAGCAGGCGGGTATGGCTACACCTTC	CASSLAGGYGYTF	TRBJ1-2	TRBV7-9	.	many
TGCAGTGCTAGAGATCAACAGGGCATGAACACTGAAGCTTTCTTT	CSARDQQGMNTEAFF	TRBJ1-1	TRBV20-1	.	few
TGTGCCAGCAGTAGGGGCAGCCGCAGCACAGATACGCAGTATTTT	CASSRGSRSTDTQYF	TRBJ2-3	TRBV28	.	many
TGTGCCAGCAGCGCCTTACCCAGGGGGCGAAACATCCCCTTGAACACTGAAGCTTTCTTT	CASSALPRGRNIPLNTEAFF	TRBJ1-1	TRBV28	TRBD1	many
TGTGCCAGCAGTTTCCCGGACAGGGGGCGCGAGCAGTACTTC	CASSFPDRGREQYF	TRBJ2-7	TRBV28	TRBD1	.
TGTGCCTGCAATAAAGGGTTAAGCTACAATGAGCAGTTCTTC	CACNKGLSYNEQFF	TRBJ2-1	TRBV6-2/TRBV6-3	.	.
TGTGCCAGCAGCCTCGGCGTCGGGAGGGTGCAAGATACGCAGTATTTT	CASSLGVGRVQDTQYF	TRBJ2-3	TRBV4-2	TRBD2	.
TGCGCCAGCAGCCAAGAACGGGAGAGGGGCCCCGAGACCCAGTACTTC	CASSQERERGPETQYF	TRBJ2-5	TRBV7-2	.	.
TGCGCCAGCAGCCCCTGGACAGGGGGGAAAGGGACCGGGGAGCTGTTTTTT	CASSPWTGGKGTGELFF	TRBJ2-2	TRBV4-1	TRBD1	.
TGTGCCAGCAGTTACGCGGGAGTGGCCTACAATGAGCAGTTCTTC	CASSYAGVAYNEQFF	TRBJ2-1	TRBV6-1	TRBD2	.
TGCAGTGCGGGGGTCGAGGGTAGCACAGATACGCAGTATTTT	CSAGVEGSTDTQYF	TRBJ2-3	TRBV20-1	.	many
TGCAGCGTTGTCGGGGGCCGAGGCTATGGCTACACCTTC	CSVVGGRGYGYTF	TRBJ1-2	TRBV29-1	.	few
TGCGCCAGCAGCCAAGATAGCGGGGTTCGGGAGCAGTTCTTC	CASSQDSGVREQFF	TRBJ2-1	TRBV4-1	TRBD2	.
TGTGCCAGCAGTTACTTCAACTTAGTGGGGGGGGCCTACGAGCAGTACTTC	CASSYFNLVGGAYEQYF	TRBJ2-7	TRBV6-6	TRBD2	.
TGTGCCAGCAGCTTGGTTCTCGAGCAGTACTTC	CASSLVLEQYF	TRBJ2-7	TRBV7-2	.	few
TGTGCCACCAGTGACCCCCTAGAGCAGTTCTTC	CATSDPLEQFF	TRBJ2-1	TRBV24-1	.	many
TGTGCCAGCAGTCGGGATGGGGGGAACTACGAGCAGTACTTC	CASSRDGGNYEQYF	TRBJ2-7	TRBV7-8	.	.
TGTGCCAGCAGCGCCGGGACAGCGAACACCGGGGAGCTGTTTTTT	CASSAGTANTGELFF	TRBJ2-2	TRBV11-1	TRBD1	.
TGCAGTGCTAGAATAGCGGGAGAGTACTACAATGAGCAGTTCTTC	CSARIAGEYYNEQFF	TRBJ2-1	TRBV20-1	TRBD2	many
TGTGCCAGCAGTTACCGTACTTATAATGAGCAGTTCTTC	CASSYRTYNEQFF	TRBJ2-1	TRBV6-2/TRBV6-3	.	many
TGCAGTGCTAGAGGGGGGTGGGGGCAGGGGTCCACTGAAGCTTTCTTT	CSARGGWGQGSTEAFF	TRBJ1-1	TRBV20-1	.	few
TGTGCCAGCTCACCCATTCGAACTATGAACTATGGCTACACCTTC	CASSPIRTMNYGYTF	TRBJ1-2	TRBV18	.	.
TGCAGTGCTCGGAGAGGGAGAGCCGCCTACAATGAGCAGTTCTTC	CSARRGRAAYNEQFF	TRBJ2-1	TRBV20-1	.	few
TGTGCCAGCAGCTTAGAGTGGGCAGGGATTGGGGAGACCCAGTACTTC	CASSLEWAGIGETQYF	TRBJ2-5	TRBV7-2	.	few
TGCGCCAGCAGCCAAGATGGTCAGGGGGGCTACACTGAAGCTTTCTTT	CASSQDGQGGYTEAFF	TRBJ1-1	TRBV4-1	TRBD1	.
TGCAGTGCTAGAGATCGCAGCTCCCAGCCCCAGCATTTT	CSARDRSSQPQHF	TRBJ1-5	TRBV20-1	.	many
TGTGCCAGCAGTCAGGGACTAGCGGGGAACAATGAGCAGTTCTTC	CASSQGLAGNNEQFF	TRBJ2-1	TRBV12-3/TRBV12-4	TRBD2	once
TGTGCCAGCAGTCCCTACCCCTCCTACAATGAGCAGTTCTTC	CASSPYPSYNEQFF	TRBJ2-1	TRBV6-1	.	.
TGTGCCAGCAGTTACAAGAGACTCGGACCCGACGAGCAGTACTTC	CASSYKRLGPDEQYF	TRBJ2-7	TRBV6-1	.	many
TGCAGTGCTAGTGGGACAGGCGGCGCTGAAGCTTTCTTT	CSASGTGGAEAFF	TRBJ1-1	TRBV20-1	TRBD1	few
TGTGCCAGCAGCCGGCGAGGACTAGCGGGAAGGCAAGAGACCCAGTACTTC	CASSRRGLAGRQETQYF	TRBJ2-5	TRBV3-1	TRBD2	many
TGTGCCATCCTTACGTCGGGAGAGACCCAGTACTTC	CAILTSGETQYF	TRBJ2-5	TRBV2	.	few
TGTGCCAGCAGCCGGAGGTGGGACTTAGCCTATGGCTACACCTTC	CASSRRWDLAYGYTF	TRBJ1-2	TRBV7-2	.	.
TGTGCCTCCGGGACCTCCACAGATACGCAGTATTTT	CASGTSTDTQYF	TRBJ2-3	TRBV28	.	.
TGTGCCAGCAGTTTAACGACATTGCGGGATAATTCACCCCTCCACTTT	CASSLTTLRDNSPLHF	TRBJ1-6	TRBV6-1	.	many
TGTGCCAGCAGCTCCATGGGGCCCTACAATGAGCAGTTCTTC	CASSSMGPYNEQFF	TRBJ2-1	TRBV5-6	.	few
TGTGCCAGCAGTTTCGGTGGGGTTAGCACTGAAGCTTTCTTT	CASSFGGVSTEAFF	TRBJ1-1	TRBV27	.	many
TGCGCCAGCAGCTTGCCAGCGGGAACGAACACTGAAGCTTTCTTT	CASSLPAGTNTEAFF	TRBJ1-1	TRBV5-1	.	.